A selection of T cell receptor beta chains follows, all from one sample in a study of blood T cells in healthy people across ages. MiXCR was run by TCRdb on the 5' RACE reads, yielding one entry per CDR3 protein. The table includes roughly 800,000 distinct CDR3 sequences, roughly 64% detected once. Material: blood. These receptor sequences come from a man in his thirties or forties in good health. Each CDR3 is given with its conserved first and last residue. A D gene is named only where the DNA matches it firmly. Clone size is shown for a subset of rows, as once, few, many or a class of expanded clone.

j_gene: TRBJ2-3; abundance: .; d_gene: TRBD2; v_gene: TRBV6-5; CDR3nt: TGTGCCAGCAGTTACTCACCCGCGGGAGGAAGAGATACGCAGTATTTT; CDR3aa: CASSYSPAGGRDTQYF
j_gene: TRBJ2-7; abundance: .; d_gene: .; v_gene: TRBV20-1; CDR3nt: TGCAGTGCTGGAAACACAGCTCCGAACCCTTACGAGCAGTACTTC; CDR3aa: CSAGNTAPNPYEQYF
j_gene: TRBJ2-7; abundance: .; d_gene: .; v_gene: TRBV28; CDR3nt: TGTGCCAGCAGTCCCTACCGATTCTACGAGCAGTACTTC; CDR3aa: CASSPYRFYEQYF
j_gene: TRBJ2-7; abundance: .; d_gene: TRBD1; v_gene: TRBV6-6; CDR3nt: TGTGCCAGCAGTCCAACAGGGGGTAACCAGTACTTC; CDR3aa: CASSPTGGNQYF
j_gene: TRBJ2-1; abundance: .; d_gene: .; v_gene: TRBV12-3/TRBV12-4; CDR3nt: TGTGCCAGCAGTGGGTGGGTAAACAATGAGCAGTTCTTC; CDR3aa: CASSGWVNNEQFF
j_gene: TRBJ2-1; abundance: few; d_gene: .; v_gene: TRBV20-1; CDR3nt: TGCAGTGCTCAAAAGGGCGCCAAATTGTCCGACAATGAGCAGTTCTTC; CDR3aa: CSAQKGAKLSDNEQFF
j_gene: TRBJ1-4; abundance: .; d_gene: .; v_gene: TRBV6-1; CDR3nt: TGTGCCAGCAGCAAGAATGGGGGGCTTAGTGAAAAACTGTTTTTT; CDR3aa: CASSKNGGLSEKLFF
j_gene: TRBJ2-7; abundance: .; d_gene: TRBD1; v_gene: TRBV27; CDR3nt: TGTGCCAGCAGCGAGGACAGGGGGCTTGTCTACGAGCAGTACTTC; CDR3aa: CASSEDRGLVYEQYF
j_gene: TRBJ2-5; abundance: .; d_gene: .; v_gene: TRBV10-3; CDR3nt: TGTGCCATCAGTGAGTCGGAGCGGGAGACCCAGTACTTC; CDR3aa: CAISESERETQYF
j_gene: TRBJ2-7; abundance: .; d_gene: TRBD2; v_gene: TRBV3-1; CDR3nt: TGTGCCAGCAGCCAGCGCGGGGGAGTCTACGAGCAGTACTTC; CDR3aa: CASSQRGGVYEQYF
j_gene: TRBJ2-5; abundance: .; d_gene: TRBD2; v_gene: TRBV7-7; CDR3nt: TGTGCTAGCAGCCGGACGGTAGCGGGAGGGCAAGAGACCCAGTACTTC; CDR3aa: CASSRTVAGGQETQYF
j_gene: TRBJ2-1; abundance: .; d_gene: TRBD1; v_gene: TRBV20-1; CDR3nt: TGCAGTGCTAACAGGGACAGTCACTACAATGAGCAGTTCTTC; CDR3aa: CSANRDSHYNEQFF
j_gene: TRBJ1-2; abundance: .; d_gene: .; v_gene: TRBV30; CDR3nt: TGTGCCTGGAGTGTGTTAGGGTTTGGCTACACCTTC; CDR3aa: CAWSVLGFGYTF
j_gene: TRBJ2-1; abundance: .; d_gene: .; v_gene: TRBV20-1; CDR3nt: TGCAGTGCTAGAGCGGGGAGCTCCTACAATGAGCAGTTCTTC; CDR3aa: CSARAGSSYNEQFF
j_gene: TRBJ1-2; abundance: .; d_gene: .; v_gene: TRBV29-1; CDR3nt: TGCAGCGTTATTCGAGATTTCTATGGCTACACCTTC; CDR3aa: CSVIRDFYGYTF
j_gene: TRBJ1-4; abundance: once; d_gene: .; v_gene: TRBV2; CDR3nt: TGTGCCAGCAGTGTCTCTTTTGGAGTGGAAAAACTGTTTTTT; CDR3aa: CASSVSFGVEKLFF
j_gene: TRBJ2-7; abundance: .; d_gene: .; v_gene: TRBV29-1; CDR3nt: TGCAGCGTCTCGTTCTACAATGAGCAGTACTTC; CDR3aa: CSVSFYNEQYF